This T cell receptor beta chain was recovered during a study of T cell repertoires in cytomegalovirus infection. Study-level information: CMV epitopes, recently identified HLA-C-restricted and well-studied HLA-B-restricted, were used. Signatures in public TCR beta sequences pointed to both CMV infection and matching HLA type. Study-wide results and limits: HLA-C-restricted CMV-specific TCR beta clonotypes were dominant in the ex vivo response. The study identified carriers of CMV plus the relevant HLA from cumulative public TCR beta family frequency.

The CDR3 is 16 amino acids. V gave up 2 bases and J gave up 6 bases, with 19 bases separating them. A note on this clonotype: Its antigen is unknown.

TCRdb reprocessed the reads with MiXCR, giving one entry per CDR3 protein. The sample has 300,000 to 400,000 distinct CDR3 sequences, under 35% seen once. The specimen comprised cultured PBMCs, sampled from culture after CMV antigen stimulation. This clonotype was obtained from a human donor in good health (CMV status not recorded). Some clones in this sample may be carry-over from other donors' samples. The chain is built from TRBV12-3 or TRBV12-4 and TRBJ1-1; perhaps TRBD1 as D (5 bases). The CDR3 region is CASSLSGARGYAEAFF. The CDR3 DNA follows: TGTGCCAGCAGTTTATCCGGGGCGCGGGGCTACGCTGAAGCTTTCTTT.